A selection of T cell receptor beta chains follows, all from one sample in a study of T cell responses to AZD1222 COVID-19 vaccine. Sequencing used immunoSEQ multiplex PCR; TCRdb keeps in-frame clones, though not all of them. The sample consists of 100,000 to 130,000 clones, 75% to 95% of them appearing once. The material was peripheral blood, obtained 28 days after the second AZD1222 dose. Receptors originate from an adult who received the AZD1222 COVID-19 vaccine. The CDR3 runs from the conserved cysteine through the conserved F or W. The D gene is left open where the match is weak. Only some rows state a clone size, as once, few, many or a class for expanded clones.

d_gene	v_gene	abundance	j_gene	CDR3nt	CDR3aa
-	TRBV5-1	-	TRBJ2-5	TGCGCCAGCAACACCTTCCCGGGCGACGGGGAGACCCAGTACTTC	CASNTFPGDGETQYF
-	TRBV11-2	-	TRBJ1-2	TGTGCCAGCAGCCCCAGGGGAAGGCGGTATGGCTACACCTTC	CASSPRGRRYGYTF
-	TRBV6-5	-	TRBJ2-1	TGTGCCAGCATTTTGATATGGGGAAATGAGCAGTTCTTC	CASILIWGNEQFF
TRBD1	TRBV4-3	few	TRBJ1-2	TGCGCCAGCAGCCCAGTCAAAACAGGGGATGGCTACACCTTC	CASSPVKTGDGYTF
-	TRBV7-2	-	TRBJ1-6	TGTGCCAGCAGCTTACGGAACTCACCCCTCCACTTT	CASSLRNSPLHF
TRBD1	TRBV19	once	TRBJ1-5	TGTGCCAGTAGTACCCATGGGACAGATTATAGCAATCAGCCCCAGCATTTT	CASSTHGTDYSNQPQHF
TRBD1	TRBV5-4	-	TRBJ1-1	TGTGCCAGCAGCGCCGGACAGGGGGGGAACACTGAAGCTTTCTTT	CASSAGQGGNTEAFF
-	TRBV28	-	TRBJ1-2	TGTGCCACCCAGGAGGGGGGGTATGGCTACACCTTC	CATQEGGYGYTF
-	TRBV29-1	-	TRBJ2-1	TGCAGCGTTGTCAGGGGCGCTGAGCAGTTCTTC	CSVVRGAEQFF
-	TRBV7-9	-	TRBJ2-3	TGTGCCAGCACCTCCTGGGGGGTCGGCACAGATACGCAGTATTTT	CASTSWGVGTDTQYF
TRBD2	TRBV6-4	once	TRBJ2-1	TGTGCCAGCAGTGACGGGGGACTAGCGGGAAGCTCCTACAATGAGCAGTTCTTC	CASSDGGLAGSSYNEQFF
-	TRBV6-6	-	TRBJ1-2	TGTGCCAGCAGTTACGTGGGGGTCGGCTACACCTTC	CASSYVGVGYTF
-	TRBV11-2	-	TRBJ1-5	TGTGCCAGCAGCTTAGACAGGGGCAATCAGCCCCAGCATTTT	CASSLDRGNQPQHF
-	TRBV7-6	-	TRBJ2-1	TGTGCCAGCAGCTTAGGGACTAACAATGAGCAGTTCTTC	CASSLGTNNEQFF
TRBD1	TRBV18	-	TRBJ2-3	TGTGCCAGCTCACCCCAACAGGGGGCGGCAGATACGCAGTATTTT	CASSPQQGAADTQYF
-	TRBV10-2	-	TRBJ2-7	TGCGCCAGCAGTAGGGCCTCTGGCGACTCCGAGCAGTACTTC	CASSRASGDSEQYF
TRBD2	TRBV19	-	TRBJ2-1	TGTGCCAGTAGTCTGCTAGCGGGAGGGGGGGTTCACAATGAGCAGTTCTTC	CASSLLAGGGVHNEQFF
TRBD1	TRBV6-5	-	TRBJ2-1	TGTGCCAGCAGTTTGACAGGGATTAATGAGCAGTTCTTC	CASSLTGINEQFF
-	TRBV11-3	once	TRBJ2-7	TGTGCCAGCAGCCCAGGGGAGAACTACGAGCAGTACTTC	CASSPGENYEQYF
-	TRBV5-4	-	TRBJ1-4	TGTGCCAGCAAACAAGGTGGAGCTAATGAAAAACTGTTTTTT	CASKQGGANEKLFF
-	TRBV28	-	TRBJ2-1	TGTGCCAGCATCTCTGTGGGGGTATACTACAATGAGCAGTTCTTC	CASISVGVYYNEQFF
TRBD1	TRBV18	-	TRBJ2-1	TGTGCCAGCTCGGTACAGGGGTATAGTAATGAGCAGTTCTTC	CASSVQGYSNEQFF
-	TRBV14	-	TRBJ1-2	TGTGCCAGCAGCCAAGACGGACTGAATTATGGCTACACCTTC	CASSQDGLNYGYTF
TRBD2	TRBV7-9	-	TRBJ2-3	TGTGCCAGCAGCTTAGGAGGTAGCGGGGGGGCCCGCTCGCAGTATTTT	CASSLGGSGGARSQYF
-	TRBV11-2	-	TRBJ2-1	TGTGCCAGCAGCTTAAGAGGGACACGGTCCTACAATGAGCAGTTCTTC	CASSLRGTRSYNEQFF
-	TRBV30	few	TRBJ1-2	TGTGCCTGGAGGAGGGACCGACCCTATGGCTACACCTTC	CAWRRDRPYGYTF
TRBD1	TRBV4-2	-	TRBJ1-2	TGTGCCAGCAGCCAAGATCAGGGGGGATACGGCTACACCTTC	CASSQDQGGYGYTF
TRBD1	TRBV14	-	TRBJ1-3	TGTGCCAGCAGCGCGGGACAGGGGAGGAGTAGCTCTGGAAACACCATATATTTT	CASSAGQGRSSSGNTIYF
-	TRBV6-5	-	TRBJ1-3	TGTGCCAGCTTCTCGAGAGACCTGGGGAACACCATATATTTT	CASFSRDLGNTIYF
-	TRBV10-2	-	TRBJ1-1	TGCGCCAGCACCCCGACCCCTCTCACTGAAGCTTTCTTT	CASTPTPLTEAFF
-	TRBV29-1	-	TRBJ2-1	TGCAGCGCCAGGGGCCACCCAGGACACAATGAGCAGTTCTTC	CSARGHPGHNEQFF
-	TRBV19	-	TRBJ1-2	TGTGCCAGTAAACTCCAGGGCCTCTATGGCTACACCTTC	CASKLQGLYGYTF
-	TRBV9	-	TRBJ1-2	TGTGCCAGCAGCGTAGAGGGGACCAGATCTAACTATGGCTACACCTTC	CASSVEGTRSNYGYTF
TRBD1	TRBV5-1	-	TRBJ1-1	TGCGCCAGCAGCTTGGCCAGACAGGGCTGGACTGAAGCTTTCTTT	CASSLARQGWTEAFF
-	TRBV29-1	-	TRBJ2-5	TGCAGCGTTGAAGCGGGGGCTGGGGAGACCCAGTACTTC	CSVEAGAGETQYF
-	TRBV5-1	-	TRBJ2-1	TGCGCCAGCAGCTTAGGGGTCGATGAGCAGTTCTTC	CASSLGVDEQFF
TRBD1	TRBV24-1	-	TRBJ1-1	TGTGCCACCAGTGATTCCAGGGGGCCGGGCACTGAAGCTTTCTTT	CATSDSRGPGTEAFF
-	TRBV30	-	TRBJ1-1	TGTGCCTGGAGAGACAGAATGAACACTGAAGCTTTCTTT	CAWRDRMNTEAFF
-	TRBV6-5	once	TRBJ2-1	TGTGCCAGCAGTCCCATGGGTTTTACTGGGAATGAGCAGTTCTTC	CASSPMGFTGNEQFF